A selection of T cell receptor beta chains follows, all from one sample in a study of response to subunit inactivated influenza vaccine. TCRdb passed the RT-PCR reads through MiXCR, listing each CDR3 protein once. The sample lists 800,000 to 1,000,000 distinct CDR3 sequences, about 20% occurring once. Sequencing used PBMCs from blood, obtained 5 days after vaccination. Source of these receptors: a man in his fifties who received an inactivated influenza vaccine. The CDR3 runs from the conserved cysteine through the conserved F or W. A D gene is named only where the DNA matches it firmly. Clone size, where shown, is once, few, many, or a class for clones that have expanded.

>16|TRBD1|few|TRBJ2-3|TRBV30
CAWSVGQGEGTDTQYF
TGTGCCTGGAGTGTCGGACAGGGAGAAGGAACAGATACGCAGTATTTT
>14|TRBD1|.|TRBJ1-4|TRBV6-5
CASSWDRQNEKLFF
TGTGCCAGCAGTTGGGACAGGCAAAATGAAAAACTGTTTTTT
>13|.|few|TRBJ2-5|TRBV9
CASSPQDSQTQYF
TGTGCCAGCAGCCCCCAGGACTCGCAGACCCAGTACTTC
>16|TRBD2|.|TRBJ2-1|TRBV5-1
CASSHTSGPNYNEQFF
TGCGCCAGCAGCCACACTAGCGGCCCGAACTACAATGAGCAGTTCTTC
>13|.|.|TRBJ2-7|TRBV20-1
CSASPGQSYEQYF
TGCAGTGCTAGTCCCGGCCAATCCTACGAGCAGTACTTC
>13|.|.|TRBJ2-3|TRBV20-1
CSARDPARRAQYF
TGCAGTGCTAGAGACCCCGCGCGGCGTGCGCAGTATTTT
>17|TRBD2|many|TRBJ2-1|TRBV4-1
CASSQGALAGGRGKQFF
TGCGCCAGCAGCCAAGGGGCACTAGCGGGGGGGCGGGGTAAGCAGTTCTTC
>13|.|many|TRBJ2-7|TRBV12-3/TRBV12-4
CASSLVGSYEQYF
TGTGCCAGCAGTTTAGTAGGATCCTACGAGCAGTACTTC
>12|.|many|TRBJ2-2|TRBV11-2
CASSFLDGELFF
TGTGCCAGCAGCTTCTTGGACGGGGAGCTGTTTTTT
>11|.|.|TRBJ2-1|TRBV20-1
CSARRLNEQFF
TGCAGTGCTAGAAGACTAAATGAGCAGTTCTTC
>14|TRBD2|few|TRBJ2-2|TRBV20-1
CSAIGLGNTGELFF
TGCAGTGCTATCGGACTAGGGAACACCGGGGAGCTGTTTTTT
>15|.|few|TRBJ2-1|TRBV7-9
CASSLSGSGFNEQFF
TGTGCCAGCAGCTTATCCGGGTCGGGCTTCAATGAGCAGTTCTTC
>16|.|.|TRBJ1-1|TRBV5-1
CASSLGRGLKSTEAFF
TGCGCCAGCAGCTTGGGACGGGGACTTAAGAGCACTGAAGCTTTCTTT
>16|TRBD1|many|TRBJ1-6|TRBV20-1
CSARETDRGYNSPLHF
TGCAGTGCTAGAGAAACCGACAGGGGGTATAATTCACCCCTCCACTTT
>14|TRBD1|.|TRBJ2-2|TRBV24-1
CATTGQGAPGELFF
TGTGCCACCACCGGACAGGGGGCCCCCGGGGAGCTGTTTTTT
>15|.|few|TRBJ2-7|TRBV20-1
CSAIALRAANYEQYF
TGCAGTGCTATTGCCCTACGGGCAGCCAACTACGAGCAGTACTTC
>15|TRBD1|many|TRBJ2-7|TRBV11-2
CASSLEPGTGGEQYF
TGTGCCAGCAGCTTAGAGCCCGGGACAGGTGGCGAGCAGTACTTC
>17|.|few|TRBJ1-1|TRBV6-2/TRBV6-3
CASSYVMVKLADTEAFF
TGTGCCAGCAGTTACGTAATGGTGAAGCTAGCAGACACTGAAGCTTTCTTT
>16|TRBD1|few|TRBJ2-7|TRBV29-1
CSVVPGTGPPHREQYF
TGCAGCGTTGTGCCCGGGACAGGGCCCCCTCACAGGGAGCAGTACTTC
>16|TRBD2|few|TRBJ2-3|TRBV5-1
CASSLEASGPPDTQYF
TGCGCCAGCAGCTTGGAGGCTAGCGGGCCCCCAGATACGCAGTATTTT
>14|.|few|TRBJ2-2|TRBV7-2
CASSVAPASGELFF
TGTGCCAGCAGCGTTGCTCCCGCGTCCGGGGAGCTGTTTTTT
>16|TRBD1|.|TRBJ2-3|TRBV4-1
CASSARQGANGDTQYF
TGCGCCAGCAGCGCAAGACAGGGGGCGAACGGGGATACGCAGTATTTT
>12|.|many|TRBJ2-7|TRBV7-8
CASSKDLYEQYF
TGTGCCAGCAGCAAGGATCTGTACGAGCAGTACTTC
>16|TRBD1|few|TRBJ1-2|TRBV27
CASRERTGGIGYGYTF
TGTGCCAGCAGGGAAAGGACAGGGGGCATCGGGTATGGCTACACCTTC
>17|TRBD2|.|TRBJ2-5|TRBV11-2
CASSLESGLAEKETQYF
TGTGCCAGCAGCTTAGAGTCAGGACTAGCGGAAAAAGAGACCCAGTACTTC
>12|.|few|TRBJ2-5|TRBV7-9
CASSTGSETQYF
TGTGCCAGCAGCACTGGATCGGAGACCCAGTACTTC
>14|.|.|TRBJ2-7|TRBV29-1
CSVPGRDHSYEQYF
TGCAGCGTCCCAGGGCGGGACCATTCCTACGAGCAGTACTTC
>14|.|few|TRBJ2-7|TRBV28
CASSLINQGYEQYF
TGTGCCAGCAGTTTAATAAACCAGGGCTACGAGCAGTACTTC
>13|.|.|TRBJ2-7|TRBV14
CASSQDRLSEQYF
TGTGCCAGCAGCCAAGATAGACTCTCCGAGCAGTACTTC
>13|.|.|TRBJ2-7|TRBV4-3
CASSQQAGYEQYF
TGCGCCAGCAGCCAACAGGCGGGTTACGAGCAGTACTTC
>17|TRBD1|.|TRBJ2-7|TRBV12-3/TRBV12-4
CASSLTWDSPLAYEQYF
TGTGCCAGCAGTCTTACTTGGGACAGCCCGCTAGCCTACGAGCAGTACTTC
>16|TRBD1|few|TRBJ2-3|TRBV28
CASSLPLGTGGDTQYF
TGTGCCAGCAGTTTGCCGCTGGGAACAGGGGGGGATACGCAGTATTTT
>13|TRBD1|.|TRBJ2-2|TRBV10-3
CAIKSRGTGELFF
TGTGCCATCAAGTCCAGGGGGACCGGGGAGCTGTTTTTT
>15|.|.|TRBJ2-5|TRBV11-2
CASSFDQSRWETQYF
TGTGCCAGCAGCTTCGACCAGTCACGGTGGGAGACCCAGTACTTC
>17|.|few|TRBJ1-6|TRBV4-3
CASSQDLGDGGNSPLHF
TGCGCCAGCAGCCAAGATCTGGGGGACGGGGGTAATTCACCCCTCCACTTT